The count of the clone carrying this TCR beta chain is one. Antigen specificity is unknown. The source of the sample is a study of shared clonotypes between healthy human individuals. Study-wide points: An anticipated effect of sequencing depth on clonotype sharing among donors was recognized. Lower generation probabilities were found for non-shared clonotypes than for those shared by all four donors. About 5% of naive CD4 clonotypes were shared across a few donors.

The CDR3 extends over 14 amino acids. CDR1 and CDR2 from the germline V gene are MRHNA and SNTAGT. V dropped 4 bases and J dropped 9 bases, with 16 bases sitting between them. Authors' methods: Junction-only sequences without quality scores were provided by ImmunoSEQ, so filtering was different. The table came from immunoSEQ multiplex PCR; TCRdb's copy has only in-frame clones and leaves some out. D and trimming come from the DNA, and the V and J calls and clone size come from that table. In the table there are about 100,000 clones, roughly 66% of which are singletons. Input material: memory CD8+ T cells sorted from blood. Subset of the sample: CD45RO+ cells pooled with CCR7-negative TemRA cells. V and J are TRBV6-4 and TRBJ2-1, with TRBD2 as a possible D gene (6 bases). This TCR came from a woman aged 25-40 years in good health. The CDR3: CASSVDGGLSEQFF. The CDR3 DNA is TGTGCCAGCAGTGTCGACGGAGGGTTGAGTGAGCAGTTCTTC.